This TCR beta chain was identified in a study of cytomegalovirus exposure and HLA in healthy donors. As regards this clone: Its antigen remains unidentified.

Study observations and caveats: The listing of roughly 160 TCR beta chains classed them as cytomegalovirus-associated. Reported results showed that the classifier diagnosed cytomegalovirus status with high specificity and sensitivity.

Assay used: immunoSEQ multiplex PCR; TCRdb lists only in-frame clones, some missing. The sample lists tens of thousands of clones; around 94% were seen once. The CDR3 sequence is 15 residues long. Per germline, CDR1 MDHEN and CDR2 SYDVKM. Trimming removed 3 bases from V and 0 bases from J, with 9 bases in between. Source material: PBMCs. This receptor was obtained from a woman between 18 and 29 years old in good health and CMV-seropositive. V is TRBV28 and J is TRBJ2-1; no clear D gene. In nucleotides, the CDR3 is TGTGCCAGCAGTTTCTCCCTTAGCTCCTACAATGAGCAGTTCTTC. Residues: CASSFSLSSYNEQFF. Together with reference TRBV28 and TRBJ2-1, the CDR3 gives the full variable domain: DVKVTQSSRYLVKRTGEKVFLECVQDMDHENMFWYRQDPGLGLRLIYFSYDVKMKEKGDIPEGYSVSREKKERFSLILESASTNQTSMYLCASSFSLSSYNEQFFGPGTRLTVL.